These 18 T cell receptor beta chains share one sample of origin, sequenced in a study of OX40 agonist ivuxolimab in advanced cancers. The table came from immunoSEQ multiplex PCR; TCRdb's copy has only in-frame clones and leaves some out. The sample shows 63,000 or so clones, almost 90% of them seen only once. Source: CD4+ or CD8+ T cells sorted from blood, taken in a trial of the OX40 agonist ivuxolimab. The receptors come from an adult with an advanced solid tumor such as melanoma, head and neck, liver or kidney cancer.

The chain links TRBV5-4 to TRBJ2-2, with D tentatively TRBD1 (7 bases). CDR1 and CDR2 (germline): SGHNT, YYREEE (reference sequence). V was pared by 1 base and J by 5 bases, with 15 bases between. The CDR3 runs to 16 residues. In DNA, the CDR3 is TGTGCCAGCAGCTTGTATCGGCAGGGGGGAACCGGGGAGCTGTTTTTT. Amino acid sequence: CASSLYRQGGTGELFF.

Only one count was recorded for this clone. V gene TRBV18 combines with J gene TRBJ2-2; 11 bases fit TRBD1. V shed 3 bases and J 5 bases; nucleotides not matched to a gene: 11. The CDR3 is made up of 18 amino acids. CDR1 is KGHSH, CDR2 LQKENI, per germline. The DNA of the CDR3 is TGTGCCAGCTCACCTAGGCCTGGACAGGGGGCAAGGACCGGGGAGCTGTTTTTT. The encoded protein is CASSPRPGQGARTGELFF.

This rearrangement joins TRBV6-5 to TRBJ2-3, with 7 bases matching TRBD2. The CDR3 totals 14 residues. Trimming cost V 11 bases and J 0 bases; bases outside gene matches: 8. Germline lookup yields CDR1 MNHEY and CDR2 SVGAGI. In nucleotides, the CDR3 is TGTGCCGCCCGGAGGGAGGGGAGCACAGATACGCAGTATTTT. Its protein is CAARREGSTDTQYF.

V usage is TRBV18 and J usage is TRBJ1-2; TRBD1 agrees at 10 bases. Germline CDR1 is KGHSH and CDR2 is LQKENI. The V and J ends lost 5 bases and 8 bases, in that order; junction bases with no gene match: 8. The CDR3 loop spans 14 amino acids. The CDR3 region is CASSKDRGSSGYTF. The CDR3 nucleotides are TGTGCCAGCTCAAAGGACAGGGGGTCGAGCGGCTACACCTTC.

The V call is TRBV5-1, the J call TRBJ1-4; no clear D. The CDR3 sequence is 13 residues long. CDR1 and CDR2 (germline): SGHRS, YFSETQ. V was shortened by 2 bases and J by 6 bases, with 8 bases between the two germline ends. The DNA of the CDR3 is TGCGCCAGCAGCTTTGGGGTGGATGAAAAACTGTTTTTT. Translation: CASSFGVDEKLFF. The full variable domain, its missing parts supplied by reference TRBV5-1 and TRBJ1-4, is KAGVTQTPRYLIKTRGQQVTLSCSPISGHRSVSWYQQTPGQGLQFLFEYFSETQRNKGNFPGRFSGRQFSNSRSEMNVSTLELGDSALYLCASSFGVDEKLFFGSGTQLSVL.

The rearrangement uses TRBV6-6 and TRBJ2-2; D is perhaps TRBD1 or TRBD2 (6 bases each). From germline, CDR1 is MNHNY and CDR2 SVGAGI (reference sequence). CDR3 length equals 16 residues. V lost 5 bases and J lost 3, with 16 bases in between. The CDR3 here is CASSPRGAGYTGELFF. For the CDR3, the DNA is TGTGCCAGCAGTCCTAGGGGGGCCGGGTACACCGGGGAGCTGTTTTTT.

This clone was counted a few times. The V call is TRBV7-2, the J call TRBJ2-5, with 14 bases identical to TRBD2. Per germline, CDR1 SGHTA and CDR2 FQGNSA. The CDR3 totals 17 residues. With V trimmed by 4 bases and J by 5 bases, 9 bases remained unmatched. The CDR3 region has the DNA TGTGCCAGCAGCTCTCAACGGACTAGCGGGAGGAAGGAGACCCAGTACTTC. Amino acid sequence: CASSSQRTSGRKETQYF.

This clone was counted between two and nine times. This chain links TRBV28 with TRBJ2-7; tentatively, D is TRBD1 or TRBD2 (5 bases each). In germline, CDR1 is MDHEN, CDR2 SYDVKM. This CDR3 spans 16 amino acids. Between the trimmed V and J ends, which lost 1 base and 3 bases, there was a span of 16 bases. CDR3 in amino acids: CASSLSSGTLYYEQYF. The CDR3 DNA sequence: TGTGCCAGCAGTTTATCCTCCGGGACCCTTTACTACGAGCAGTACTTC.

This clone was counted once. The V call is TRBV29-1, the J call TRBJ1-6; D unresolved. In germline, CDR1 is SQVTM, CDR2 ANQGSEA. V lost 7 bases and J lost 10, with 14 bases in between. CDR3 length equals 12 residues. DNA of the CDR3: TGCAGCGATACAGTGGTTAGGTCACCCCTCCACTTT. Protein product: CSDTVVRSPLHF.

This clone appeared a single time. The genes are TRBV7-2 and TRBJ2-2; D remains ambiguous. V gave up 4 bases and J gave up 5 bases, with 8 bases separating them. The CDR3 spans 13 residues. Germline-derived CDR1 and CDR2 are SGHTA and FQGNSA. The CDR3 region has the DNA TGTGCCAGCAGCTCGGACCCGACCGGGGAGCTGTTTTTT. This translates into CASSSDPTGELFF. Supplemented by reference TRBV7-2 and TRBJ2-2, the full variable domain reads GAGVSQSPSNKVTEKGKDVELRCDPISGHTALYWYRQSLGQGLEFLIYFQGNSAPDKSGLPSDRFSAERTGGSVSTLTIQRTQQEDSAVYLCASSSDPTGELFFGEGSRLTVL.

The chain recombines TRBV4-3 with TRBJ2-7; 9 nucleotides line up with TRBD2. Germline CDR1 is LGHNA and CDR2 is YSLEER. This CDR3 has 15 amino acids. After removal of 1 base from V and 2 bases from J, the junction contained 3 bases not matched to a gene. The CDR3 spells CASSQASGVTYEQYF. CDR3 coding DNA: TGCGCCAGCAGCCAAGCTAGCGGGGTGACCTACGAGCAGTACTTC.

The genes are TRBV11-1 and TRBJ1-2, with D hard to call. The CDR3 is 15 amino acids. Trimming took off 5 bases at V and 6 bases at J, with 19 bases between the two ends. The germline CDR1 and CDR2 sequences are SGHAT and FQDESV (reference sequence). CDR3 in DNA: TGTGCCAGCAGCCCAGACCCTTCAGACATCGATGGCTACACCTTC. Translated, it gives CASSPDPSDIDGYTF.

The gene calls are TRBV5-5 and TRBJ2-2, with D perhaps being TRBD1 or TRBD2 (5 bases each). The germline CDR1 and CDR2 sequences are SGHKS and YYEKEE (reference sequence). Trimming shortened V by 2 bases and J by 2 bases, and 13 bases separated the two germline ends. The CDR3 sequence is 16 residues long. The CDR3 bases are TGTGCCAGCAGCTTATCCCCGGGACCAAACACCGGGGAGCTGTTTTTT. Its protein product is CASSLSPGPNTGELFF.

Concerning this clone itself: Germline and junction disagree at one end, which may indicate a read error. V is TRBV5-1 and J is TRBJ2-5; D is possibly TRBD2 (6 bases). There are 17 residues in the CDR3. The germline gives CDR1 SGHRS, CDR2 YFSETQ. Here the CDR3 reads CASRNPGRYRPQDTQYF. The CDR3 DNA sequence: TGCGCCAGCAGAAACCCGGGGAGGTATCGTCCTCAAGATACCCAGTACTTC.

This clone was counted only a few times. The gene calls are TRBV5-4 and TRBJ1-5; D remains unclear. Germline V gives CDR1 SGHNT, CDR2 YYREEE (reference sequence). This CDR3 has 13 amino acids. V dropped 0 bases and J dropped 5 bases, with 6 bases sitting between them. The CDR3 loop reads CASSLDIDQPQHF. Written as DNA, the CDR3 is TGTGCCAGCAGCTTGGACATAGATCAGCCCCAGCATTTT.

The chain employs TRBV15 and TRBJ1-4, with D possibly TRBD1 on 6 matching bases. The length of the CDR3 is 16 residues. The V and J ends lost 1 base and 1 base respectively, with 10 bases between them. Germline V CDR1 and CDR2: LNHNV, YYDKDF (reference sequence). DNA for the CDR3: TGTGCCACCAGCAGAGCATCAGGGGTAACTAATGAAAAACTGTTTTTT. Translating gives CATSRASGVTNEKLFF.

V usage is TRBV30 and J usage is TRBJ1-4, with 7 bases identical to TRBD1. V gave up 1 base and J gave up 0 bases; unmatched junction bases: 2. The length of the CDR3 is 15 residues. The germline CDR1 and CDR2 sequences are GTSNPN and SVGIG (reference sequence). CDR3 sequence (DNA): TGTGCCTGGAGTGCCGGACAGGCAACTAATGAAAAACTGTTTTTT. Its translation is CAWSAGQATNEKLFF.

The chain carries TRBV28 and TRBJ2-7; tentative D call: TRBD2 (6 bases). Germline assignment: CDR1 MDHEN and CDR2 SYDVKM. CDR3 length: 14 amino acids. V was shortened by 7 bases and J by 0 bases, with 13 bases between the two germline ends. The CDR3 reads CASTAATSSYEQYF. The CDR3 DNA sequence: TGTGCCAGCACCGCCGCGACTAGCTCCTACGAGCAGTACTTC.